The entry below gives a single T cell receptor (beta chain) sequence along with its context. The sample is drawn from a study of blood T cell repertoires in COVID-19. Study details: PBMCs, B-cell-depleted T cells, or T cells were the source of the cDNA or gDNA that made up the material.

The ends were cut back, 0 bases at V and 8 bases at J, with 17 bases in the middle. The CDR3 runs to 15 residues. Germline values: CDR1 SGDLS, CDR2 YYNGEE. Profiled with immunoSEQ multiplex PCR; TCRdb holds only in-frame clones, not every one. The table lists tens of thousands of clones, just over 90% of them singletons. The sequencing sample was made of peripheral blood. The source of this sequence is a human donor in a cohort sampled during active COVID-19. The rearrangement uses TRBV9 and TRBJ1-1, with TRBD1 as a possible D gene (6 bases). The CDR3 sequence: CASSVVPTGDREAFF. In DNA, the CDR3 is TGTGCCAGCAGCGTAGTTCCGACAGGTGACAGAGAAGCTTTCTTT. The entire variable domain, with the rest obtained from reference TRBV9 and TRBJ1-1, is as follows: DSGVTQTPKHLITATGQRVTLRCSPRSGDLSVYWYQQSLDQGLQFLIQYYNGEERAKGNILERFSAQQFPDLHSELNLSSLELGDSALYFCASSVVPTGDREAFFGQGTRLTVV.